One TCR beta chain is described in this entry. The CDR3 is 16 amino acids. Losses at the gene ends were 1 base for V and 1 base for J; bases not matched to a gene: 5. The V gene's germline CDR1 is SQVTM and CDR2 ANQGSEA. The source of the sample is a study of CD8 T cells in Susac syndrome. An input of roughly 0.5 to 1 ug of RNA was subjected to reverse transcription using random hexamers. Amplification of TCR beta CDR3 was carried out by immunoSEQ multiplex PCR, which covered 54 Vbeta and 13 Jbeta segments. In TCRdb, the immunoSEQ multiplex PCR reads were re-called with MiXCR into one record per CDR3 protein. The table shows roughly 200,000 distinct CDR3 sequences, with 85% to 95% occurring only once. The multiple sclerosis controls consisted of treatment-naive patients with relapsing-remitting disease, either stable or active. Negative isolation yielded the CD8+ and CD4+ T cells, while FACS enriched the TEMRA cells.

This chain connects TRBV29-1 to TRBJ2-1, with 9 bases that match TRBD1. Material: CD4+ T cells from PBMCs. The receptor's source is a human donor with multiple sclerosis. This chain's CDR3 is CSVEGGTGRSYNEQFF. The CDR3 bases are TGCAGCGTTGAAGGGGGGACAGGGAGGTCCTACAATGAGCAGTTCTTC.